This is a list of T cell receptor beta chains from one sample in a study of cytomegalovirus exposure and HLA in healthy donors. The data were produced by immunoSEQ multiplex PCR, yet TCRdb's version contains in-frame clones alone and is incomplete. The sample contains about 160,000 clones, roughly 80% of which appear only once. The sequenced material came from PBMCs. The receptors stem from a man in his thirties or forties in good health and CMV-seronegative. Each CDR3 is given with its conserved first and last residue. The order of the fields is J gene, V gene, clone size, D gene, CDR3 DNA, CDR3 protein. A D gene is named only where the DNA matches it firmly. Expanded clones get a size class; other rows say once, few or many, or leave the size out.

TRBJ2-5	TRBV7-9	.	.	TGTGCCAGCAGCTATCTATTGGAGGAGACCCAGTACTTC	CASSYLLEETQYF
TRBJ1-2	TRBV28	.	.	TGTGCCAGCAGCATTAGGGCGGGGATGGACGGCTACACCTTC	CASSIRAGMDGYTF
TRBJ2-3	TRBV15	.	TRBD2	TGTGCCACCAGCAGAGATCGGGCGGGAGAGGGAGATACGCAGTATTTT	CATSRDRAGEGDTQYF
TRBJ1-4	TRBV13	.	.	TGTGCCAGCAGCTCTACTTCCGGGACATTCGATGAAAAACTGTTTTTT	CASSSTSGTFDEKLFF
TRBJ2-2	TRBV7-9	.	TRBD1	TGTTCCAGCAGCTCGCGGACAGGGGGCTTGACCGGGGAGCTGTTTTTT	CSSSSRTGGLTGELFF
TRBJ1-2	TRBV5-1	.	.	TGCGCCAGCAGCTTGGACTTAGCTAACTATGGCTACACCTTC	CASSLDLANYGYTF
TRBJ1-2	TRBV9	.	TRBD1	TGTGCCAGCAGCGTCCAGGACAGGGGGCTCTATGGCTACACCTTC	CASSVQDRGLYGYTF
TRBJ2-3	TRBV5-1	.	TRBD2	TGCGCCAGCAGCTTCCGACTAGCGGGGACCACAGATACGCAGTATTTT	CASSFRLAGTTDTQYF
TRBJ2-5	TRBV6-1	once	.	TGTGCCAGCACGAAGGGGACATCTGAGACCCAGTACTTC	CASTKGTSETQYF
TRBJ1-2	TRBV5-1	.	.	TGCGCCAGCAGCTTGGGGGCCTCCCACGTAAACTATGGCTACACCTTC	CASSLGASHVNYGYTF
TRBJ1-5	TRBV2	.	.	TGTGCCAGCAGTGAAGGTGAAGGGGATCAGCCCCAGCATTTT	CASSEGEGDQPQHF
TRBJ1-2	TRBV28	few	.	TGTGCCAGCGGGGGGACGGATGATGGCTACACCTTC	CASGGTDDGYTF
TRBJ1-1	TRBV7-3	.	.	TGTGCCAGCAGCTCGGGGGGCGCGGACACTGAAGCTTTCTTT	CASSSGGADTEAFF
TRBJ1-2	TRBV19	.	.	TGTGCCAGCAAGGGCCAGGGCTTTAACTATGGCTACACCTTC	CASKGQGFNYGYTF
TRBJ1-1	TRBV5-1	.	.	TGCGCCAGCAGCTTGGCCTCGGGTCCCACTGAAGCTTTCTTT	CASSLASGPTEAFF